This T cell receptor beta chain was recovered during a study of blood T cell repertoires in COVID-19. On the study more broadly: COVID-19 samples from acute and convalescent phases originated in the United States, Italy and Spain. T cells, B-cell-depleted T cells, or PBMCs provided the cDNA or gDNA that served as material.

This table comes from immunoSEQ multiplex PCR, and its TCRdb copy is limited to in-frame clones, with some not included. The sample carries roughly 200,000 clones, about 85% recorded once. The CDR3 covers 12 residues. The V gene's germline CDR1 is MNHEY and CDR2 SVGAGI. Trimming removed 4 bases at V and 6 bases at J, with 10 bases between. The recovered donors of Cohort 3 showed two negative PCRs, clearance, or symptom resolution. The sequence was obtained from a middle-aged man who had recovered from COVID-19. The source material was PBMCs or T cells enriched from blood (not recorded which). This chain connects TRBV6-5 to TRBJ2-7; perhaps TRBD1 as D (6 bases). In nucleotides, the CDR3 is TGTGCCAGCAGTTTACAGGGAATCGAGCAGTACTTC. This translates into CASSLQGIEQYF.